The 8 T cell receptor beta chains below were found in one sample sequenced in a study of OX40 agonist ivuxolimab in advanced cancers. TCRdb's table, derived via immunoSEQ multiplex PCR, lists solely in-frame clones and lacks some. The sample has fewer than 90,000 clones; over 75% are singletons. Material: CD4+ or CD8+ T cells sorted from blood, obtained in a trial of the OX40 agonist ivuxolimab. These receptors all stem from an adult with an advanced solid tumor such as melanoma, head and neck, liver or kidney cancer.

The rearrangement uses TRBV1 and TRBJ1-2; TRBD1, as called in the table, went unchecked against the DNA. TRBV1 has pseudogene status. This CDR3 comprises 15 residues. Here the CDR3 DNA reads TGCACCAGCAGCCGAAACAGGGAATCTAACTATGGCTACACCTTC. Amino acid sequence: CTSSRNRESNYGYTF.

Turning to this clone: The junction does not match germline at one end; this may be a read error. The rearrangement links TRBV27 to TRBJ1-1; D is unresolved. Germline-derived CDR1 and CDR2 are MNHEY and SMNVEV (reference sequence). The CDR3 runs to 11 residues. CDR3 nucleotides: TGTGCCAGCAGTTTAGGCCAGAACTGGCTCTTT. This codes for CASSLGQNWLF.

The gene calls are TRBV7-9 and TRBJ2-3, with 10 bases lining up with TRBD2. The CDR3 spans 16 residues. Germline V lookup: CDR1 SEHNR, CDR2 FQNEAQ (reference sequence). With V trimmed by 5 bases and J by 4 bases, 9 bases remained unmatched. The chain's CDR3 is CASSPKAGGPADTQYF. CDR3 DNA: TGTGCCAGCAGCCCCAAAGCGGGAGGGCCGGCAGATACGCAGTATTTT.

This clone was recorded once. V gene TRBV28 combines with J gene TRBJ2-7; 14 nucleotides align to TRBD2. The J segment lost 4 bases and the V segment lost 5 bases, leaving 4 bases of the junction unmatched. There are 15 residues in the CDR3. Germline V gene sequence: CDR1 MDHEN, CDR2 SYDVKM. CDR3 sequence reads: CASSTRTSGGYEQYF. CDR3 DNA sequence: TGTGCCAGCAGTACACGGACTAGCGGGGGGTACGAGCAGTACTTC.

This clone appeared a single time. This chain connects TRBV7-8 to TRBJ1-2; TRBD1 aligns across 8 bases. CDR1 is SGHVS, CDR2 FQNEAQ, per germline. Germline trimming cut 2 bases from V and 2 bases from J; bases unmatched to any gene: 1. This CDR3 region has 14 residues. The DNA for the CDR3 is TGTGCCAGCAGCTTAAGACAGGGGAACTATGGCTACACCTTC. Its protein is CASSLRQGNYGYTF.

The chain links TRBV7-2 to TRBJ2-1; no firm D call. Germline V CDR1 and CDR2: SGHTA, FQGNSA. The germline V and J ends were trimmed by 1 base and 5 bases, with 6 bases remaining between them. The CDR3 loop spans 13 amino acids. CDR3 nucleotides: TGTGCCAGCAGCTTAGACACGGACAATGAGCAGTTCTTC. Translated, it gives CASSLDTDNEQFF. The full variable domain, with the rest looked up from reference TRBV7-2 and TRBJ2-1, is GAGVSQSPSNKVTEKGKDVELRCDPISGHTALYWYRQSLGQGLEFLIYFQGNSAPDKSGLPSDRFSAERTGGSVSTLTIQRTQQEDSAVYLCASSLDTDNEQFFGPGTRLTVL.

The chain employs TRBV6-5 and TRBJ1-1; TRBD1 matches 7 bases. The CDR3 has 15 residues. Trimming at V came to 6 bases and at J to 6 bases, leaving 13 bases not matched to a gene. The germline V gene encodes CDR1 MNHEY and CDR2 SVGAGI. As DNA, the CDR3 is TGTGCCAGCAGCCGCGCGACAGGGCCCGTGGCTGAAGCTTTCTTT. This encodes CASSRATGPVAEAFF.

The chain links TRBV11-3 to TRBJ2-5; D uncertain. Germline values: CDR1 SGHNT, CDR2 YENEEA. This CDR3 region has 15 residues. The ends were cut back, 5 bases at V and 5 bases at J, with 18 bases in the middle. The CDR3 nucleotides read TGTGCCAGCAGCCCCAATGCCGGGTCCGAGGAGACCCAGTACTTC. This codes for CASSPNAGSEETQYF.